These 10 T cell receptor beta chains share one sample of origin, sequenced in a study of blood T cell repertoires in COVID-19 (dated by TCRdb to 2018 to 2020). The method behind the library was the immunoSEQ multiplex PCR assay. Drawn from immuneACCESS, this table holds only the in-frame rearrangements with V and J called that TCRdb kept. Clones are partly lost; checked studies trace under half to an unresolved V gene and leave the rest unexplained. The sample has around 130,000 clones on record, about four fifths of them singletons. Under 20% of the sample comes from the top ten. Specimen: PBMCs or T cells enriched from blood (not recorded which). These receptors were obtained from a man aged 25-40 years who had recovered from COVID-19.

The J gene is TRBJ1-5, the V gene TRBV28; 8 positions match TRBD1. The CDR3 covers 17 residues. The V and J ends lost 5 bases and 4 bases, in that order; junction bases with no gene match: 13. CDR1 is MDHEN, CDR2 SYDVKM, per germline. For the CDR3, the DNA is TGTGCCAGCAGTCGAACCTCACAGGGGGGATTAAATCAGCCCCAGCATTTT. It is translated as CASSRTSQGGLNQPQHF.

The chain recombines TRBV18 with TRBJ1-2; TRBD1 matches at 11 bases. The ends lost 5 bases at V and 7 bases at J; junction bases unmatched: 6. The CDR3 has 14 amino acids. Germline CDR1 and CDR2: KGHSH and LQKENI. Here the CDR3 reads CASSSGQGAGGYTF. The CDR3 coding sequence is TGTGCCAGCTCATCCGGACAGGGGGCTGGTGGCTACACCTTC.

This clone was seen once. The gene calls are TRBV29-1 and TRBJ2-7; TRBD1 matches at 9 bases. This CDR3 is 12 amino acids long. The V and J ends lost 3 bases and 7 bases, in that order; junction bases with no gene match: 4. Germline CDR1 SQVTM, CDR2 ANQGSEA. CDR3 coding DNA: TGCAGCGTTGAGACAGGGACAGGGGAGCAGTACTTC. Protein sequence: CSVETGTGEQYF.

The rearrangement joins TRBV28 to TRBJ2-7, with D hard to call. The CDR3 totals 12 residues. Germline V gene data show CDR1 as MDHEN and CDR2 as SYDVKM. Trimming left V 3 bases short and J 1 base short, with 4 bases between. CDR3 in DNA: TGTGCCAGCAGTTTTTCTTCCTACGAGCAGTACTTC. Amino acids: CASSFSSYEQYF.

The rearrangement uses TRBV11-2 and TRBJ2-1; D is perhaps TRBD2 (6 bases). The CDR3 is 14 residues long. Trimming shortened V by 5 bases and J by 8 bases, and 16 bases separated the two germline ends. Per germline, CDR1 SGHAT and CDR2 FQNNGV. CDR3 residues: CASSRNQGGDEQFF. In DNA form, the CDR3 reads TGTGCCAGCAGCAGAAACCAGGGAGGTGATGAGCAGTTCTTC.

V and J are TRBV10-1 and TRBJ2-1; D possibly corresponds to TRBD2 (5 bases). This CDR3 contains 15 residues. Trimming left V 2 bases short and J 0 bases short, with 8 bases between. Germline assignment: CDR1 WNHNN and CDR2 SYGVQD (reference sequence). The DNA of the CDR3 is TGCGCCAGCAGTGAGGTGGGGAGCTCCTACAATGAGCAGTTCTTC. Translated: CASSEVGSSYNEQFF.

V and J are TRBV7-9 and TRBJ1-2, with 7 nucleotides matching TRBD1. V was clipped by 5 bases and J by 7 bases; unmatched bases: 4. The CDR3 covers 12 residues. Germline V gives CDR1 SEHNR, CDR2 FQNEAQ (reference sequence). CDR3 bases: TGTGCCAGCAGCGTTACAGGGGCTGGCTACACCTTC. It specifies CASSVTGAGYTF.

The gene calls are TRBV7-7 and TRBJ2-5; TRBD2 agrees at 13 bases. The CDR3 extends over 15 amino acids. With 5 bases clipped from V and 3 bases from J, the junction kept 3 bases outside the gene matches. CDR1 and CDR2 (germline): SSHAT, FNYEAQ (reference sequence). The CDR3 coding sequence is TGTGCCAGCAGCGTCGGGACTAGCGGGAAAGAGACCCAGTACTTC. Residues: CASSVGTSGKETQYF.

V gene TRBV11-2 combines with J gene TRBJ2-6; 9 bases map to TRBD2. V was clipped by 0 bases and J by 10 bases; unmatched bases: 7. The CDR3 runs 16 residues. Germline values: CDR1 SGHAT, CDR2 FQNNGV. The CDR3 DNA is TGTGCCAGCAGCTTAGAGGGGCTAGCGGGACCAAACGTCCTGACTTTC. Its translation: CASSLEGLAGPNVLTF.

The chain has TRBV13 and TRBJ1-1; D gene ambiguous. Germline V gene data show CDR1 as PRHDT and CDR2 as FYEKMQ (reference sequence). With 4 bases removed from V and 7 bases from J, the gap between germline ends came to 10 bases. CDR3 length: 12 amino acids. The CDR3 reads CASSSGRFEAFF. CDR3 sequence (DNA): TGTGCCAGCAGCTCCGGGAGGTTTGAAGCTTTCTTT.